The clone carrying this TCR beta chain has at least ten counts. Its antigen is not known. TCRdb recomputed calls from the 5' RACE reads with MiXCR, one row per CDR3 protein. The table includes around 530,000 distinct CDR3 sequences, 12% to 15% detected once. The data originate from a study of identical twins. Among all donors, each was a healthy Caucasian. General study findings and limits: Weaker excess twin sharing was seen among beta out-of-frame sequences.

The V gene's germline CDR1 is SEHNR and CDR2 FQNEAQ (reference sequence). J was trimmed by 2 bases and V by 3 bases; bases with no gene match: 7. CDR3 length equals 15 residues. The same specimen was also included in a second study, on yellow fever vaccine responses in identical twins.

The chain couples TRBV7-9 to TRBJ2-7; 7 bases fit TRBD2. The sequenced sample was CD4+ T cells sorted from blood. The sequence was obtained from a woman aged 18-35 years in good health. The CDR3 is CASSFEPGGTYEQYF. The CDR3 DNA reads as TGTGCCAGCAGCTTTGAACCGGGGGGAACCTACGAGCAGTACTTC.